This T cell receptor beta chain comes out of a study of CD8+CD57+ T cells in acquired aplastic anemia. By flow cytometry, patients selected for sequencing had shown an expansion of CD8+CD57+ cells. The CDR3 covers 12 residues. V dropped 8 bases and J dropped 3 bases, with 9 bases sitting between them. CDR1 ENHRY and CDR2 SYGVKD come from the germline V gene. For CDR3 and TCR beta VDJ profiling, genomic DNA was the template used. TCRdb reanalysed the reads using MiXCR and keeps one entry per CDR3 protein. The sample includes under 500,000 distinct CDR3 sequences, roughly 34% of them seen just once. This clonotype showed up many times.

The specimen was sorted CD4+, CD8+, or CD8+CD57+ T cells (not recorded which) from PBMCs. The sequence came from a human donor with aplastic anemia. V is TRBV10-3 and J is TRBJ2-3; D not certain. The CDR3 region has the DNA TGTGCCATCTTTTCTGGAACAGATACGCAGTATTTT. Protein sequence: CAIFSGTDTQYF.